These 27 T cell receptor beta chains were all obtained from the same sample, sequenced in a study of blood T cell repertoires in COVID-19. Method: immunoSEQ multiplex PCR; TCRdb's copy keeps in-frame clones and lacks some. The sample has over 85,000 clones, around four fifths seen once. Input material: peripheral blood. The receptors were gathered from a woman aged 55 to 70 with acute or convalescent COVID-19.

The chain links TRBV6-2 or TRBV6-3 to TRBJ2-1, with a possible D match to TRBD2 (6 bases). Deletions cut 4 bases from V and 6 bases from J, with 10 bases between. Per germline, CDR1 MNHEY and CDR2 SVGEGT. There are 13 residues in the CDR3. This chain's CDR3 is CASSLGLFNEQFF. The CDR3 region has the DNA TGTGCCAGCAGTTTAGGACTATTCAATGAGCAGTTCTTC.

CDR3 nucleotides: TGTGCCACCAGTGATCAGCGGGGTTGGGAGACCCAGTACTTC. The encoded protein is CATSDQRGWETQYF. The chain uses TRBV24-1 and TRBJ2-5; 7 bases map to TRBD2. Germline trimming cut 3 bases from V and 5 bases from J; bases unmatched to any gene: 5. This CDR3 is 14 amino acids long. Germline CDR1 reads KGHDR; CDR2 reads SFDVKD.

The chain has TRBV5-1 and TRBJ1-2; possibly TRBD1 for D (5 bases). The ends were cut back, 0 bases at V and 2 bases at J, with 11 bases in the middle. The CDR3 contains 15 residues. Germline V gene sequence: CDR1 SGHRS, CDR2 YFSETQ. The CDR3 DNA reads as TGCGCCAGCAGCTTGGTAGGGGAACCAAACTATGGCTACACCTTC. This gives the protein CASSLVGEPNYGYTF.

J is TRBJ2-1 and V is TRBV5-1; perhaps TRBD2 as D (5 bases). CDR1 is SGHRS and CDR2 is YFSETQ in the germline V gene. Trimming took 4 bases from V and 0 from J, leaving 11 bases between them. The CDR3 covers 15 residues. CDR3 coding DNA: TGCGCCAGCAGCCCAGAGGGTAGCTCCTACAATGAGCAGTTCTTC. It codes for CASSPEGSSYNEQFF.

As regards this clone: Its ends do not fully match the called genes, so a read error is possible. CDR3 in DNA: TGTACCAGCAGCCCGGACAGGGGAGACGAGCAGTACTTC. Its protein is CTSSPDRGDEQYF. The chain combines TRBV7-3 with TRBJ2-7, with 9 nucleotides matching TRBD1. Germline assignment: CDR1 SGHTA and CDR2 FQGTGA. The CDR3 length is 13 residues.

The genes are TRBV18 and TRBJ2-1; 11 nucleotides agree with TRBD2. The CDR3 has 17 residues. The J segment lost 2 bases and the V segment lost 4 bases, leaving 7 bases of the junction unmatched. CDR1 and CDR2 from the germline V gene are KGHSH and LQKENI. The CDR3 sequence: CASSLTSGGAAYNEQFF. In DNA form, the CDR3 reads TGTGCCAGCTCACTCACTAGCGGGGGAGCCGCCTACAATGAGCAGTTCTTC.

The chain carries TRBV9 and TRBJ2-4; tentative D call: TRBD2 (5 bases). This CDR3 spans 17 amino acids. CDR1 is SGDLS, CDR2 YYNGEE, per germline. V dropped 0 bases and J dropped 0 bases, with 13 bases sitting between them. The CDR3: CASSVGSDGGAKNIQYF. The CDR3 DNA follows: TGTGCCAGCAGCGTAGGAAGCGACGGAGGAGCCAAAAACATTCAGTACTTC.

This sequence joins TRBV3-1 (or the pseudogene TRBV3-2) and TRBJ2-5, with D tentatively TRBD1 (6 bases). V was cut by 1 base and J by 4 bases, with 7 bases left in between. CDR3 length: 13 amino acids. The germline V gene has CDR1 LGHDT and CDR2 YNNKEL (reference sequence). Written as DNA, the CDR3 is TGTGCCAGCAGCCAAGGGGGGCTAGAGACCCAGTACTTC. Amino acids: CASSQGGLETQYF.

The chain uses TRBV7-7 and TRBJ2-1; tentative D call: TRBD2 (7 bases). V was clipped by 4 bases and J by 7 bases, with 14 bases between them. Germline CDR1 is SSHAT and CDR2 is FNYEAQ (reference sequence). The CDR3 consists of 14 residues. The CDR3 sequence: CASSSGGPLNEQFF. The CDR3 DNA follows: TGTGCCAGCAGCTCGGGGGGCCCCTTAAATGAGCAGTTCTTC.

The genes are TRBV29-1 and TRBJ2-7, with a possible D match to TRBD1 (6 bases). This CDR3 spans 13 amino acids. V lost 1 base, J lost 3 bases, and 10 bases lay in between. Germline-derived CDR1 and CDR2 are SQVTM and ANQGSEA. The CDR3 DNA is TGCAGCGTTGAAGTTGACAGGAGCTACGAGCAGTACTTC. Encoded protein: CSVEVDRSYEQYF.

J is TRBJ2-1 and V is TRBV6-2 or TRBV6-3; 10 nucleotides align to TRBD2. CDR1 is MNHEY, CDR2 SVGEGT, per germline. The CDR3 contains 15 residues. With 5 bases clipped from V and 6 bases from J, the junction kept 7 bases outside the gene matches. CDR3 sequence reads: CASSTGTSERNEQFF. CDR3 DNA sequence: TGTGCCAGCAGTACCGGGACTAGCGAACGCAATGAGCAGTTCTTC.

V and J are TRBV3-1 (or the pseudogene TRBV3-2) and TRBJ2-1; D is possibly TRBD1 (6 bases). The germline V gene has CDR1 LGHDT and CDR2 YNNKEL (reference sequence). CDR3 size: 14 residues. V was trimmed by 2 bases and J by 9 bases, leaving 14 bases between them. CDR3 sequence reads: CASSQNWQGSEQFF. In nucleotides, the CDR3 is TGTGCCAGCAGCCAAAACTGGCAGGGGAGTGAGCAGTTCTTC.

The genes are TRBV2 and TRBJ1-2; TRBD1 aligns across 7 bases. J was trimmed by 5 bases and V by 6 bases; bases with no gene match: 9. CDR3 length equals 14 residues. Germline V gene sequence: CDR1 SNHLY, CDR2 FYNNEI. CDR3: CASRPDRDRYGYTF. Here the CDR3 DNA reads TGTGCCAGCAGACCCGACAGGGACCGGTATGGCTACACCTTC.

The J gene is TRBJ2-3, the V gene TRBV5-1, with TRBD2 as a possible D gene (5 bases). The V end was cut by 0 bases, the J end by 1 base, with 6 bases between. This CDR3 is built from 14 residues. Germline loops: CDR1 SGHRS, CDR2 YFSETQ. CDR3 loop: CASSLERGTDTQYF. Here the CDR3 DNA reads TGCGCCAGCAGCTTGGAGAGGGGCACAGATACGCAGTATTTT.

The chain couples TRBV2 to TRBJ2-5; 10 bases fit TRBD2. Germline V CDR1 and CDR2: SNHLY, FYNNEI. J gave up 11 bases and V 4 bases, and 4 bases lay outside the gene matches. This CDR3 comprises 12 residues. The CDR3 sequence: CASSVLAGAQYF. CDR3 coding DNA: TGTGCCAGCAGTGTCCTAGCGGGGGCTCAGTACTTC.

The chain uses TRBV6-5 and TRBJ1-1; perhaps TRBD1 as D (5 bases). Trimming shortened V by 0 bases and J by 8 bases, and 16 bases separated the two germline ends. This CDR3 comprises 15 residues. The germline CDR1 and CDR2 sequences are MNHEY and SVGAGI. The CDR3 DNA reads TGTGCCAGCAGTTACTCGTACGAGACAGATATGGAAGCTTTCTTT. Translated: CASSYSYETDMEAFF.

This clone was seen once. The chain uses TRBV24-1 and TRBJ2-7, with 9 bases lining up with TRBD2. V was pared by 0 bases and J by 3 bases, with 5 bases of the junction left unmatched. The germline gives CDR1 KGHDR, CDR2 SFDVKD. The CDR3 length is 16 residues. The CDR3 reads CATSDLRAGGIYEQYF. The CDR3 DNA is TGTGCCACCAGTGATTTGCGAGCGGGGGGAATCTACGAGCAGTACTTC.

The chain links TRBV5-1 to TRBJ1-1; unclear D gene. V lost 0 bases to trimming and J lost 3 bases, with 9 bases between them. CDR3 length equals 14 residues. Germline V lookup: CDR1 SGHRS, CDR2 YFSETQ. The CDR3 spells CASSLDGEYTEAFF. The CDR3, as DNA: TGCGCCAGCAGCTTGGACGGGGAGTACACTGAAGCTTTCTTT.

The genes are TRBV7-2 and TRBJ2-2; D is ambiguous. In germline, CDR1 is SGHTA, CDR2 FQGNSA. V was pared by 2 bases and J by 0 bases, with 7 bases between. The CDR3 extends over 15 amino acids. CDR3 in DNA: TGTGCCAGCAGCTTAATGGCAACGAACACCGGGGAGCTGTTTTTT. It yields the protein CASSLMATNTGELFF.

This chain uses TRBV21-1 with TRBJ2-2; the D segment call TRBD1 is taken from the table without a DNA check. TRBV21-1 is designated a pseudogene. This CDR3 spans 17 amino acids. The CDR3 DNA is TGTGCCAGCAGCAAAGGGCTAGGCAGGGAAAAAGCCGGGGAGCTGTTTTTT. Encoded protein: CASSKGLGREKAGELFF.

A single count supports this clone. The chain combines TRBV2 with TRBJ1-5; D perhaps matches TRBD1 (6 bases). CDR3 length: 15 residues. CDR1 is SNHLY and CDR2 is FYNNEI in the germline V gene. Trimming took 6 bases from V and 2 from J, leaving 14 bases between them. Here the CDR3 reads CASSGTGIGNQPQHF. CDR3 sequence (DNA): TGTGCCAGCAGCGGTACAGGGATTGGCAATCAGCCCCAGCATTTT.

The CDR3 loop reads CASSAQGGGNTIYF. The CDR3 nucleotides are TGTGCCAGCAGCGCCCAGGGAGGCGGAAACACCATATATTTT. The chain couples TRBV9 to TRBJ1-3, with D possibly being TRBD1 (5 bases). This CDR3 contains 14 residues. Germline assignment: CDR1 SGDLS and CDR2 YYNGEE. The V and J ends lost 3 bases and 4 bases respectively, with 11 bases between them. The entire variable domain, with the rest obtained from reference TRBV9 and TRBJ1-3, is as follows: DSGVTQTPKHLITATGQRVTLRCSPRSGDLSVYWYQQSLDQGLQFLIQYYNGEERAKGNILERFSAQQFPDLHSELNLSSLELGDSALYFCASSAQGGGNTIYFGEGSWLTVV.

This chain connects TRBV7-9 to TRBJ2-5; D gene uncertain. CDR3 size: 14 residues. The germline CDR1 and CDR2 sequences are SEHNR and FQNEAQ (reference sequence). V was trimmed by 1 base and J by 1 base, leaving 7 bases between them. The DNA of the CDR3 is TGTGCCAGCAGCTTAGTCCTAACCCAAGAGACCCAGTACTTC. It yields the protein CASSLVLTQETQYF.

The genes are TRBV6-5 and TRBJ2-1, with a weak D call TRBD2 (6 bases). The CDR3 runs to 14 residues. Germline values: CDR1 MNHEY, CDR2 SVGAGI. V was shortened by 10 bases and J by 6 bases, with 19 bases between the two germline ends. Here the CDR3 DNA reads TGTGCCAACAGCATAGAGGTGGGGGGCAATGAGCAGTTCTTC. This sequence encodes CANSIEVGGNEQFF.

This clone was counted only a few times. This sequence joins TRBV7-9 and TRBJ2-2; 8 bases align to TRBD1. Germline assignment: CDR1 SEHNR and CDR2 FQNEAQ (reference sequence). CDR3 length: 13 residues. The J segment lost 8 bases and the V segment lost 5 bases, leaving 4 bases of the junction unmatched. The CDR3 here is CASSQDRAGELFF. As DNA, the CDR3 is TGTGCCAGCAGCCAGGACAGGGCGGGGGAGCTGTTTTTT.

This chain uses TRBV11-2 with TRBJ1-2; no definite D call. Trimming removed 4 bases at V and 6 bases at J, with 12 bases between. The CDR3 sequence is 13 residues long. CDR1 and CDR2 (germline): SGHAT, FQNNGV. CDR3 sequence (DNA): TGTGCCAGCAGCTCGAATTCAGGCGATGGCTACACCTTC. Amino acids: CASSSNSGDGYTF. Supplemented by reference TRBV11-2 and TRBJ1-2, the full variable domain reads EAGVAQSPRYKIIEKRQSVAFWCNPISGHATLYWYQQILGQGPKLLIQFQNNGVVDDSQLPKDRFSAERLKGVDSTLKIQPAKLEDSAVYLCASSSNSGDGYTFGSGTRLTVV.

The CDR3 here is CASSLAGGPNYGYTF. CDR3 nucleotide sequence: TGCGCCAGCAGCTTGGCCGGGGGGCCTAACTATGGCTACACCTTC. The chain combines TRBV5-1 with TRBJ1-2; TRBD1 is a possible D gene (6 bases). CDR1 is SGHRS, CDR2 YFSETQ, per germline. This CDR3 has 15 residues. V was clipped by 0 bases and J by 0 bases, with 9 bases between them.